This T cell receptor (beta chain) stems from a study of beta chain features in type 1 diabetes. J gave up 5 bases and V 1 base, and 8 bases lay outside the gene matches. There are 17 residues in the CDR3. CDR1 is SGHAT, CDR2 FQNNGV, per germline. What was sequenced were expressed TCRB transcripts, since all of the isolated RNA had been reverse transcribed. Clones were sequenced by immunoSEQ multiplex PCR, and TCRdb holds only the in-frame ones, with some missing. The table has about 140,000 clones, roughly 10% seen once; the top ten hold 0.65%. This clone was seen a few times. Input material: central memory CD4+ T cells from blood. The receptor comes from a woman between 35 and 50 years old in good health. V and J are TRBV11-2 and TRBJ2-5, with TRBD2 matching over 12 bases. The CDR3: CASSLGASGGAYETQYF. For the CDR3, the DNA is TGTGCCAGCAGCTTAGGGGCTAGCGGGGGGGCTTACGAGACCCAGTACTTC. Full variable domain (remainder filled in from reference TRBV11-2 and TRBJ2-5): EAGVAQSPRYKIIEKRQSVAFWCNPISGHATLYWYQQILGQGPKLLIQFQNNGVVDDSQLPKDRFSAERLKGVDSTLKIQPAKLEDSAVYLCASSLGASGGAYETQYFGPGTRLLVL.